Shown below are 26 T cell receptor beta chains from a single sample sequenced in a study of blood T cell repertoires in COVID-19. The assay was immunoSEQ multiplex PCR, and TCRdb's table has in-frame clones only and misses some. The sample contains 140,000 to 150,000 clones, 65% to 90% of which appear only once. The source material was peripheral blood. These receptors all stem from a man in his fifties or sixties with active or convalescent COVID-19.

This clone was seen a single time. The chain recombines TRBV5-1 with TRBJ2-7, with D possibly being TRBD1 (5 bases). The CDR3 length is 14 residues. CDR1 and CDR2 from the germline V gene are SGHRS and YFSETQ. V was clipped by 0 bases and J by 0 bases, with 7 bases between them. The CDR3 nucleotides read TGCGCCAGCAGCTTGGTTGGGGCCTCCTACGAGCAGTACTTC. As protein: CASSLVGASYEQYF.

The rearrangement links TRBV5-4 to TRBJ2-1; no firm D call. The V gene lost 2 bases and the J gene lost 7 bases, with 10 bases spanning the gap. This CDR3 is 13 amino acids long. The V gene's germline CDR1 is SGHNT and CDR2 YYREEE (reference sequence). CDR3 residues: CASSFDIRNEQFF. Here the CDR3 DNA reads TGTGCCAGCAGCTTTGATATTCGGAATGAGCAGTTCTTC. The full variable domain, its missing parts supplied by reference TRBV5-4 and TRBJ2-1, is ETGVTQSPTHLIKTRGQQVTLRCSSQSGHNTVSWYQQALGQGPQFIFQYYREEENGRGNFPPRFSGLQFPNYSSELNVNALELDDSALYLCASSFDIRNEQFFGPGTRLTVL.

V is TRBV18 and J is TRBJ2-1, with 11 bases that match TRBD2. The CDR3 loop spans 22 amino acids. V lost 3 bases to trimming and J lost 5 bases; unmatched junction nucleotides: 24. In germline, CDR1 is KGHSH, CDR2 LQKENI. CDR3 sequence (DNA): TGTGCCAGCTCACCGGGACAGGGAACCGGGACTAGCGGACTCCACCGAAACAATGAGCAGTTCTTC. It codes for CASSPGQGTGTSGLHRNNEQFF.

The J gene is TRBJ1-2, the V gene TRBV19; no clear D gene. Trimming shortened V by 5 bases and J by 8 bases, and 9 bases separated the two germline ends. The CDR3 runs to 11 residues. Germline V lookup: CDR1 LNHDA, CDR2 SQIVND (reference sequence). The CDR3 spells CASSLGVGYTF. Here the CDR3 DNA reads TGTGCCAGTAGTCTCGGGGTCGGCTACACCTTC.

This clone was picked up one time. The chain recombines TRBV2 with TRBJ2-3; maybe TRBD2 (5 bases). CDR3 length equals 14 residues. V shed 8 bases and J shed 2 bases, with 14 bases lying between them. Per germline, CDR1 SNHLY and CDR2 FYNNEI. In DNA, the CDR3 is TGTGCCAGCGGACTTGAGGCTCTCACAGATACGCAGTATTTT. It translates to CASGLEALTDTQYF. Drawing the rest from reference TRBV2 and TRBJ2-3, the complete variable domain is EPEVTQTPSHQVTQMGQEVILRCVPISNHLYFYWYRQILGQKVEFLVSFYNNEISEKSEIFDDQFSVERPDGSNFTLKIRSTKLEDSAMYFCASGLEALTDTQYFGPGTRLTVL.

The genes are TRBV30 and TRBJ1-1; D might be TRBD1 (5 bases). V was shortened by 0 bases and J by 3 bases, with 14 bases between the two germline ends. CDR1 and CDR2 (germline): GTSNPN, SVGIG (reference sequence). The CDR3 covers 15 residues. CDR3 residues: CAWSVVPQGDTEAFF. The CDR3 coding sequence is TGTGCCTGGAGTGTAGTTCCGCAGGGCGACACTGAAGCTTTCTTT.

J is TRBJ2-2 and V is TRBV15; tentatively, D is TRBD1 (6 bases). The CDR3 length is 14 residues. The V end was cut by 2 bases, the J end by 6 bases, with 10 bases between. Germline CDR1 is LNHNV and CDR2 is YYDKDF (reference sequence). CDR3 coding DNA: TGTGCCACCAGCAGAACAGGGAGACCCGGGGAGCTGTTTTTT. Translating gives CATSRTGRPGELFF.

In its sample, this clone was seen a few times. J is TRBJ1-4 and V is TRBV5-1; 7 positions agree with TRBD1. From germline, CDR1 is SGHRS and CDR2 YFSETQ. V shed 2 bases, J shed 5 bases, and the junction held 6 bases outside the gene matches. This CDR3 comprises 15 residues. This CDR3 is CASSLTGADNEKLFF. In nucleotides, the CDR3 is TGCGCCAGCAGCTTAACAGGGGCTGACAATGAAAAACTGTTTTTT. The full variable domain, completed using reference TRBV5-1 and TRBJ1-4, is KAGVTQTPRYLIKTRGQQVTLSCSPISGHRSVSWYQQTPGQGLQFLFEYFSETQRNKGNFPGRFSGRQFSNSRSEMNVSTLELGDSALYLCASSLTGADNEKLFFGSGTQLSVL.

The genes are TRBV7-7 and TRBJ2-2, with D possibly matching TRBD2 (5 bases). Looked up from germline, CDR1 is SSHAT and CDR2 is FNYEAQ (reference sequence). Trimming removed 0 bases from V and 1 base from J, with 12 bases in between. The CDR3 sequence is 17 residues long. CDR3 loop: CASSLAWAAGNTGELFF. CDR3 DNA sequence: TGTGCCAGCAGCTTAGCGTGGGCCGCGGGGAACACCGGGGAGCTGTTTTTT.

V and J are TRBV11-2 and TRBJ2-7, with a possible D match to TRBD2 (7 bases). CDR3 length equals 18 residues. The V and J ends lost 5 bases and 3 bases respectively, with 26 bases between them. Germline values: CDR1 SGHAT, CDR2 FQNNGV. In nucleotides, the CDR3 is TGTGCCAGCAGCCCTATTGGGCGGGGGCGCGGGCGAGACTACGAGCAGTACTTC. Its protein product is CASSPIGRGRGRDYEQYF.

CDR3 loop: CASRTGQGVNSPLHF. The CDR3 DNA reads as TGTGCCAGCAGGACCGGACAGGGGGTGAATTCACCCCTCCACTTT. This chain links TRBV6-5 with TRBJ1-6, with 10 positions matching TRBD1. Germline CDR1 MNHEY, CDR2 SVGAGI. V dropped 6 bases and J dropped 7; count of bases not matched to a gene: 6. CDR3 length: 15 residues.

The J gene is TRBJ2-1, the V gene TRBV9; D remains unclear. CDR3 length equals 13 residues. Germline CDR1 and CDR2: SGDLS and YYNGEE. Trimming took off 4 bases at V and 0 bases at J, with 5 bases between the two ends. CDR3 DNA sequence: TGTGCCAGCAGCCGGAGCTCCTACAATGAGCAGTTCTTC. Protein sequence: CASSRSSYNEQFF.

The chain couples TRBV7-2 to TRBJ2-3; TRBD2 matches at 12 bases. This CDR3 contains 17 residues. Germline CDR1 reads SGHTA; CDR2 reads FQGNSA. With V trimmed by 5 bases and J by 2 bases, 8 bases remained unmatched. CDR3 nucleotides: TGTGCCAGCAGCCCGTGGACTAGCGGGGTTATCACAGATACGCAGTATTTT. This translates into CASSPWTSGVITDTQYF. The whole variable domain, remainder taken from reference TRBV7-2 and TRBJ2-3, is GAGVSQSPSNKVTEKGKDVELRCDPISGHTALYWYRQSLGQGLEFLIYFQGNSAPDKSGLPSDRFSAERTGGSVSTLTIQRTQQEDSAVYLCASSPWTSGVITDTQYFGPGTRLTVL.

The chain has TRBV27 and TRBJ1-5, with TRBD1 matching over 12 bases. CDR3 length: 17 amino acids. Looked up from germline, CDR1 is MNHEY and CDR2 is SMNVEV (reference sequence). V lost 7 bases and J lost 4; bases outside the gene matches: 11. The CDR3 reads CASTRVGGQGANQPQHF. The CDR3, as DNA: TGTGCCAGCACCCGCGTGGGGGGACAGGGGGCAAATCAGCCCCAGCATTTT.

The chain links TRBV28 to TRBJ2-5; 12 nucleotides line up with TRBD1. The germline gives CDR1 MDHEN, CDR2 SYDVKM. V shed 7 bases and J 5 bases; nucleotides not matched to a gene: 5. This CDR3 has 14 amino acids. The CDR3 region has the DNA TGTGCCAGCACCGGGACAGGGGGCTGGGAGACCCAGTACTTC. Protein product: CASTGTGGWETQYF.

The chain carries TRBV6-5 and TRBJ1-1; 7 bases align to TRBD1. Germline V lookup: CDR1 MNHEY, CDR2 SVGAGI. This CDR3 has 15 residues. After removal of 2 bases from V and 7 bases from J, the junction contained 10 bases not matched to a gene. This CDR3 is CASSYRKQGYGEAFF. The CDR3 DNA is TGTGCCAGCAGTTACCGTAAACAGGGGTACGGTGAAGCTTTCTTT.

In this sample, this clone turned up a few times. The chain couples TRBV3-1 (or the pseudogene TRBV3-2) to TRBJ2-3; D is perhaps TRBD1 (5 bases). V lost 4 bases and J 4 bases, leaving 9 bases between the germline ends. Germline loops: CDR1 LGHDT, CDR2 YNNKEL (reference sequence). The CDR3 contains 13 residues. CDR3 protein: CASSPRTSDTQYF. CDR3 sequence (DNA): TGTGCCAGCAGCCCAAGGACATCAGATACGCAGTATTTT.

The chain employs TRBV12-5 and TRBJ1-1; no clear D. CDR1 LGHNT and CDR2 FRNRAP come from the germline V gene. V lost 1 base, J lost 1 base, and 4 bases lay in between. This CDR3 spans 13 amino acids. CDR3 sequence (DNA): TGTGCTAGTGGTTTGGAAGCGAACACTGAAGCTTTCTTT. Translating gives CASGLEANTEAFF.

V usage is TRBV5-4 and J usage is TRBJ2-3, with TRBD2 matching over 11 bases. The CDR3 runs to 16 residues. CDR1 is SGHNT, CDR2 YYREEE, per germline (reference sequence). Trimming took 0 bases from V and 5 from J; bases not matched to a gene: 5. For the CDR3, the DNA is TGTGCCAGCAGCTTGGGTAGCGGGAGGGCACTAGATACGCAGTATTTT. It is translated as CASSLGSGRALDTQYF.

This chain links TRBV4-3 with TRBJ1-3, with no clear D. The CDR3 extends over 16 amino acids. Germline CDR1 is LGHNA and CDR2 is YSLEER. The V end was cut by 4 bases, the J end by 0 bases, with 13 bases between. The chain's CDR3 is CASSLGGPNSGNTIYF. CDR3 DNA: TGCGCCAGCAGCCTTGGCGGGCCGAACTCTGGAAACACCATATATTTT.

The CDR3 loop reads CATSDRTGIGANYGYTF. CDR3 coding DNA: TGTGCCACCAGTGATCGGACAGGGATAGGAGCTAACTATGGCTACACCTTC. This chain connects TRBV24-1 to TRBJ1-2; the match to TRBD1 covers 8 bases. CDR1 and CDR2 (germline): KGHDR, SFDVKD. There are 17 residues in the CDR3. V shed 3 bases, J shed 0 bases, and the junction held 8 bases outside the gene matches.

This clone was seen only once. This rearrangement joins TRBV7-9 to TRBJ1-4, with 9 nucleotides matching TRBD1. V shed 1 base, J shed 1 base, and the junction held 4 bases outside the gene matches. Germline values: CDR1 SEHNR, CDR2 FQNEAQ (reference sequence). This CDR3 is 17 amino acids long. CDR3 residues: CASSLGQGEGTNEKLFF. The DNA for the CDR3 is TGTGCCAGCAGCTTAGGACAGGGGGAAGGAACTAATGAAAAACTGTTTTTT.

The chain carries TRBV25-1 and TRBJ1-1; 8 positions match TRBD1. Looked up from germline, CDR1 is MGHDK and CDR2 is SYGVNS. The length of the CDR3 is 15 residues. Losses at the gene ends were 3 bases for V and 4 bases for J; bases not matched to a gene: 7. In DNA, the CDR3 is TGTGCCAGCAGTGAGCATAAACAGGGGGGCACTGAAGCTTTCTTT. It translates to CASSEHKQGGTEAFF.

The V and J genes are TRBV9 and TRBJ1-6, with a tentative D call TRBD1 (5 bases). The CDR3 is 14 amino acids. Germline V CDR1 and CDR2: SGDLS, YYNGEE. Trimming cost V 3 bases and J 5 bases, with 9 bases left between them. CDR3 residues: CASSEQGHNSPLHF. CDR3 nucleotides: TGTGCCAGCAGCGAGCAGGGCCATAATTCACCCCTCCACTTT.

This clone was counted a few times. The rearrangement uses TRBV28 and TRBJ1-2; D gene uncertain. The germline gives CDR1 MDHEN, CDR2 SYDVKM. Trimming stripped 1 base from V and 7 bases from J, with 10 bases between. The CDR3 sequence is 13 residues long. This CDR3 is CASSLSNPPGYTF. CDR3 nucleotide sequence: TGTGCCAGCAGTTTATCTAACCCGCCTGGCTACACCTTC.

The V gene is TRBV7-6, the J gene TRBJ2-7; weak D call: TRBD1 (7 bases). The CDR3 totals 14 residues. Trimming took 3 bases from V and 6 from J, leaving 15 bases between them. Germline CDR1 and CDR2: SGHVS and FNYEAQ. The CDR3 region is CASSFQAGGREQYF. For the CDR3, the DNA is TGTGCCAGCAGCTTCCAGGCAGGGGGGCGCGAGCAGTACTTC. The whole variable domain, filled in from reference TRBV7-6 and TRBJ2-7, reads GAGVSQSPRYKVTKRGQDVALRCDPISGHVSLYWYRQALGQGPEFLTYFNYEAQQDKSGLPNDRFSAERPEGSISTLTIQRTEQRDSAMYRCASSFQAGGREQYFGPGTRLTVT.